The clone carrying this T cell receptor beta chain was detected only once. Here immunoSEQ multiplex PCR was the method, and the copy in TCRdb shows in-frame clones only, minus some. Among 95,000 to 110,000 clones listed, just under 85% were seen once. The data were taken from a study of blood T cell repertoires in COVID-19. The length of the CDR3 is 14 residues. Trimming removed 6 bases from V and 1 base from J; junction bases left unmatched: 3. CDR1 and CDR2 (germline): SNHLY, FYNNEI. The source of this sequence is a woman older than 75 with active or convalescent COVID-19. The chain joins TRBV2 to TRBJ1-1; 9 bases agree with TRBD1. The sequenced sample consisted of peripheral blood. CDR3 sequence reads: CASRVQGANTEAFF. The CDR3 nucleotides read TGTGCCAGCAGGGTACAGGGGGCGAACACTGAAGCTTTCTTT.